This TCR beta chain was obtained from a study of T cell repertoires in ileal Crohn's disease (dated by TCRdb to the late 2010s). Background for the entire study: Median disease duration was approximately 8.3 years, and around 40% of patients were identified as active smokers at the time of surgery. All patients had surgery for a complication: stricturing disease in around 60% and penetrating disease in around 39%. Postoperative therapy was given to about half of the patients, with thiopurines administered to 11 patients and anti-TNF agents administered to under 20 patients. A prospective multicentre cohort supplied the 45 to 60 Crohn's disease patients whose TCR repertoires were analysed. The study was conducted in parallel with a multicentre cohort built to find predictors of early endoscopic recurrence after ileocolonic resection. A Rutgeerts score higher than i0 was the definition used for endoscopic postoperative recurrence. A total of some 170 mucosal samples from 60 or so patients were sequenced, collected from several sites on the surgical specimen as well as at postoperative endoscopy.

Roughly 540 nanograms of biopsy DNA per sample were submitted for commercial TCRB immunosequencing. Adaptive Biotechnology amplified the CDR3 regions from genomic DNA with a two-step multiplex PCR designed to control amplification bias. Primers for every V and J gene segment were used in the first PCR, and barcodes and Illumina adapters were added in the second PCR. CDR3 libraries were sequenced on an Illumina instrument. Per the original workflow: The analysis used both the pipelines supplied by the vendor and custom analysis of the raw data in R/Bioconductor with R version 3.3.0. Clonality, ranging from 0 to 1, was calculated as the inverse of the normalised Shannon entropy of all productive clones. High-frequency clones were defined as the repertoire share of the top 100 clones, retaining only clones passing a 95% confidence test. The Simpson index measured repertoire diversity, and the Morisita-Horn index measured overlap between samples. TCRdb took this table from immuneACCESS and kept in-frame rearrangements with V and J called. Such tables lack part of the clones; where checked against another copy, unresolved V genes explain under half of the gap, and the rest is unexplained. The DNA gave D and trimming, while V, J and clone size come from that table. This sample has approximately 5,000 clones in its table, and 95% of those were observed once. The ten top clones hold 0.3% to 0.35% of the sample.

With respect to this clone: There is no known antigen for this receptor. No much larger clonotype is one base removed from it; base qualities were not supplied.

The paper as a whole reports these results and caveats: Endoscopic recurrence was found to be associated with higher high-frequency clone percentages at surgery, and recurrence was observed in all patients with clonality above 26.8% (18/57). Mucosal CD4 and CD8 T cells were sorted and sequenced only in a subgroup of patients, the size of which was not stated. Compared with non-smokers, patients who were active smokers at surgery showed a significantly higher proportion of clonal expansions (about 25% vs 20%, p=0.02). Compared with CD4 T cells, sorted CD8 T cells held more high-frequency clones, which suggests that the mucosal expansions were mostly CD8.

Eligible patients were adults with ileal or ileocolonic Crohn's disease who had an indication for ileocolonic resection. Before DNA extraction, whole ileal mucosal biopsies were kept frozen at -80 degrees C. Genomic DNA was isolated from frozen whole biopsies using a TRizol-based method, and the DNA was quantified with a NanoDrop 2000 spectrophotometer. The origin of this receptor is an adult with Crohn's disease. Specimen: ileal tissue.

The DNA sequence is as follows: TGCAGCGTTGAAGGAGGGAGCGAGCAGTACTTC. Its product reads: CSVEGGSEQYF. The sequence is built from TRBV29-1 and TRBJ2-7; TRBD2 is a weak D gene call, 5 bases matching. The CDR3 starts with the cysteine, ends with the phenylalanine, and has 11 residues. Only CDR3 DNA is held: 33 bases, read in frame from base 1. V is cut by 1 base and J by 6 bases, and the space between the germline ends is 7 bases. Looking up the germline V gene yields CDR1 SQVTM and CDR2 ANQGSEA.